Listed here are 15 T cell receptor beta chains from one sample, sequenced in a study of T cell responses to AZD1222 COVID-19 vaccine. TCRdb keeps only in-frame clones here, not all; method: immunoSEQ multiplex PCR. The sample lists 95,000 to 150,000 clones; about nine tenths were seen once. The material was peripheral blood, obtained 28 days after the second AZD1222 dose. These receptors all stem from an adult who received the AZD1222 COVID-19 vaccine.

The chain has TRBV5-1 and TRBJ2-3; D possibly uses TRBD1 or TRBD2 (5 bases each). The CDR3 is 15 residues long. CDR1 is SGHRS and CDR2 is YFSETQ in the germline V gene. Trimming removed 3 bases from V and 4 bases from J, with 15 bases in between. Here the CDR3 DNA reads TGCGCCAGCAGCTCTTTAGGGTTGGGACCAGATACGCAGTATTTT. This translates into CASSSLGLGPDTQYF.

This chain links TRBV5-6 with TRBJ1-6; TRBD1 is a possible D gene (5 bases). The CDR3 loop spans 14 amino acids. V dropped 5 bases and J dropped 4 bases, with 10 bases sitting between them. The germline V gene has CDR1 SGHDT and CDR2 YYEEEE. CDR3 nucleotides: TGTGCCAGCAGGGAGCAGGGATATAATTCACCCCTCCACTTT. It is translated as CASREQGYNSPLHF.

This rearrangement joins TRBV2 to TRBJ1-4, with D tentatively TRBD1 (5 bases). Germline CDR1 is SNHLY and CDR2 is FYNNEI. V lost 8 bases to trimming and J lost 7 bases, with 20 bases between them. There are 15 residues in the CDR3. The chain's CDR3 is CASAPVGTPGEKLFF. The CDR3 DNA sequence: TGTGCCAGCGCCCCGGTGGGGACCCCGGGTGAAAAACTGTTTTTT.

A single count supports this clone. CDR3 region: CASSLEREADTQYF. CDR3 nucleotide sequence: TGCGCCAGCAGCTTGGAAAGGGAGGCAGATACGCAGTATTTT. V is TRBV5-1 and J is TRBJ2-3; a weak D match, TRBD2 (6 bases). V lost 0 bases, J lost 4 bases, and 9 bases lay in between. Germline assignment: CDR1 SGHRS and CDR2 YFSETQ. The CDR3 runs 14 residues.

The rearrangement links TRBV18 to TRBJ1-2, with TRBD1 matching over 8 bases. Germline CDR1 KGHSH, CDR2 LQKENI. Trimming took 8 bases from V and 6 from J; bases not matched to a gene: 11. This CDR3 is built from 14 residues. DNA for the CDR3: TGTGCCAGCACTACTTCAGGGGGCGTCGATGGCTACACCTTC. Residues: CASTTSGGVDGYTF.

The chain uses TRBV11-2 and TRBJ2-3; no clear D. V lost 2 bases and J 5 bases, leaving 8 bases between the germline ends. CDR3 length equals 13 residues. The germline V gene encodes CDR1 SGHAT and CDR2 FQNNGV. Written as DNA, the CDR3 is TGTGCCAGCAGCTTACCCTCGTTAGATACGCAGTATTTT. Protein: CASSLPSLDTQYF.

V and J are TRBV27 and TRBJ1-2; TRBD1 might be the D (5 bases). Trimming cost V 9 bases and J 7 bases, with 15 bases left between them. The CDR3 length is 12 residues. Germline V gene sequence: CDR1 MNHEY, CDR2 SMNVEV (reference sequence). CDR3 sequence reads: CASRRGSFGYTF. The CDR3, as DNA: TGTGCCAGTCGACGGGGGTCTTTTGGCTACACCTTC.

A single count supports this clone. The rearrangement uses TRBV6-5 and TRBJ2-7; 11 bases agree with TRBD1. Per germline, CDR1 MNHEY and CDR2 SVGAGI. CDR3 length equals 15 residues. After removal of 8 bases from V and 5 bases from J, the junction contained 11 bases not matched to a gene. The CDR3 protein is CASGWLRTGGDEQYF. The CDR3 nucleotides are TGTGCCAGCGGCTGGTTGCGGACAGGGGGCGACGAGCAGTACTTC.

This clone was seen just once. The chain links TRBV29-1 to TRBJ1-1; D not certain. The V gene lost 3 bases and the J gene lost 0 bases, with 11 bases spanning the gap. Germline CDR1 is SQVTM and CDR2 is ANQGSEA. This CDR3 has 14 residues. CDR3 in DNA: TGCAGCGTTGAGTATTGGGTCATGAACACTGAAGCTTTCTTT. Its protein is CSVEYWVMNTEAFF.

This chain uses TRBV29-1 with TRBJ2-3; D gene ambiguous. Trimming left V 5 bases short and J 8 bases short, with 17 bases between. CDR1 and CDR2 from the germline V gene are SQVTM and ANQGSEA. This CDR3 region has 13 residues. CDR3 nucleotides: TGCAGCGTTTGGTTTAACACCGAGCCTACGCAGTATTTT. It is translated as CSVWFNTEPTQYF.

The chain uses TRBV7-9 and TRBJ2-7; D is perhaps TRBD1 or TRBD2 (5 bases each). Germline loops: CDR1 SEHNR, CDR2 FQNEAQ (reference sequence). This CDR3 contains 16 residues. The ends were cut back, 1 base at V and 7 bases at J, with 20 bases in the middle. In DNA, the CDR3 is TGTGCCAGCAGCTTAGGGGACCCGGCGGTGGTTAAGGAGCAGTACTTC. Translated: CASSLGDPAVVKEQYF.

The rearrangement uses TRBV5-1 and TRBJ2-7; D is possibly TRBD1 (5 bases). This CDR3 spans 13 amino acids. CDR1 is SGHRS, CDR2 YFSETQ, per germline. Trimming stripped 3 bases from V and 2 bases from J, with 9 bases between. The CDR3 protein is CASSSARAYEQYF. Here the CDR3 DNA reads TGCGCCAGCAGCTCAGCCAGGGCCTACGAGCAGTACTTC.

This clone was seen only a few times. The V and J genes are TRBV18 and TRBJ2-5, with D tentatively TRBD1 or TRBD2 (5 bases each). This CDR3 comprises 16 residues. The germline V and J ends were trimmed by 4 bases and 4 bases, with 19 bases remaining between them. Germline CDR1 KGHSH, CDR2 LQKENI. CDR3: CASSLGLGAQIETQYF. Written as DNA, the CDR3 is TGTGCCAGCTCACTAGGCCTCGGGGCCCAGATAGAGACCCAGTACTTC.

V usage is TRBV6-5 and J usage is TRBJ2-3; no definite D call. CDR3 length: 12 residues. Trimming cost V 6 bases and J 3 bases, with 7 bases left between them. CDR1 is MNHEY and CDR2 is SVGAGI in the germline V gene. CDR3 loop: CASSVRTDTQYF. For the CDR3, the DNA is TGTGCCAGCAGCGTAAGAACAGATACGCAGTATTTT.

The chain links TRBV19 to TRBJ2-1; D is unresolved. The V and J ends lost 5 bases and 11 bases respectively, with 13 bases between them. The germline V gene has CDR1 LNHDA and CDR2 SQIVND (reference sequence). The CDR3 length is 12 residues. CDR3 in amino acids: CASSVSIEQQFF. The CDR3 DNA is TGTGCCAGTAGTGTTTCGATAGAGCAGCAGTTCTTC. The whole variable domain, remainder taken from reference TRBV19 and TRBJ2-1, is DGGITQSPKYLFRKEGQNVTLSCEQNLNHDAMYWYRQDPGQGLRLIYYSQIVNDFQKGDIAEGYSVSREKKESFPLTVTSAQKNPTAFYLCASSVSIEQQFFGPGTRLTVL.